Listed below are T cell receptor beta chains from one sample, sequenced in a study of shared clonotypes between healthy human individuals. Profiled with immunoSEQ multiplex PCR; TCRdb holds only in-frame clones, not every one. The top ten clones hold less than 0.25% of a sample with hundreds of thousands of clones, 96% of them seen once. Sequenced material: naive CD8+ T cells sorted from blood. The receptor source for this set is a man younger than 40 in good health. The conserved cysteine and the conserved F or W are not part of the CDR3 here. Each record gives: V gene, D gene, CDR3 protein. A D gene is named only where the DNA matches it firmly.

v_gene: TRBV7-9; d_gene: TRBD2; CDR3aa: ASSLVGLGYNEQF
v_gene: TRBV4-3; d_gene: -; CDR3aa: ASSQVAGLPRGNPSSYEQY
v_gene: TRBV18; d_gene: -; CDR3aa: ASSPSAGRNQPQH
v_gene: TRBV29-1; d_gene: TRBD2; CDR3aa: AAGGSSYEQY
v_gene: TRBV5-1; d_gene: -; CDR3aa: ASSLETSRTETQY
v_gene: TRBV4-1; d_gene: -; CDR3aa: ASRLSDPVGGRNEQF
v_gene: TRBV27; d_gene: -; CDR3aa: ASSLQGFQETQY
v_gene: TRBV11-3; d_gene: -; CDR3aa: ASSPPWEGLIRNQPQH
v_gene: TRBV15; d_gene: TRBD2; CDR3aa: ATRGGDTQY
v_gene: TRBV29-1; d_gene: TRBD1; CDR3aa: SVWTGGNTEAF
v_gene: TRBV4-3; d_gene: -; CDR3aa: ASSQDYRAVLDTQY
v_gene: TRBV27; d_gene: TRBD1; CDR3aa: ASSLDRGTYEQY
v_gene: TRBV7-9; d_gene: -; CDR3aa: ASRVGSEPQH
v_gene: TRBV5-5; d_gene: TRBD1; CDR3aa: ASSFRTGGGVTNEKLF
v_gene: TRBV29-1; d_gene: -; CDR3aa: SVVSYEQY
v_gene: TRBV7-9; d_gene: -; CDR3aa: ASSLVSVGTGELF
v_gene: TRBV18; d_gene: -; CDR3aa: ASSPSSDTDTQY